The clone carrying this T cell receptor beta chain was counted a few times. Assay used: immunoSEQ multiplex PCR; TCRdb lists only in-frame clones, some missing. This sample yields 120,000 or so clones, of which approximately 87% are seen a single time; about 12% belongs to the top ten. These data belong to a study of control samples from healthy donors and cancer patients. The CDR3 contains 13 residues. CDR1 is SGHNT and CDR2 is YENEEA in the germline V gene. The germline V and J ends were trimmed by 7 bases and 0 bases, with 4 bases remaining between them. Specimen: blood. V usage is TRBV11-3 and J usage is TRBJ2-6; D gene ambiguous. The source is a man between 25 and 39 years old in good health. CDR3 protein: CASTDSGANVLTF. CDR3 DNA: TGTGCCAGCACCGACTCTGGGGCCAACGTCCTGACTTTC. Looking up the rest from reference TRBV11-3 and TRBJ2-6 gives the full variable domain: EAGVVQSPRYKIIEKKQPVAFWCNPISGHNTLYWYLQNLGQGPELLIRYENEEAVDDSQLPKDRFSAERLKGVDSTLKIQPAELGDSAVYLCASTDSGANVLTFGAGSRLTVL.